The T cell receptor (beta chain) under discussion was sequenced for a study of vaccination effects on CD4 cells after COVID-19. This CDR3 has 10 amino acids. Note on this clone: Its specificity is not known.

Clones were sequenced by immunoSEQ multiplex PCR, and TCRdb holds only the in-frame ones, with some missing. The profile covers under 80,000 clones, with roughly 74% appearing a single time and around 1.5% taken by the ten largest. Peptide-pool stimulation followed by sequencing identified expanded antigen-specific CD4+ clonotypes in the ViraFEST assay. A roughly ten-day culture period preceded the isolation of CD4+ T cells. The TCR comes from a human donor who received a COVID-19 vaccine. The input for sequencing was CD4+ T cells from PBMCs cultured with HCoV-229E spike peptides, taken before COVID-19 vaccination. This chain uses TRBV12-2 with TRBJ2-7. TRBV12-2 is a pseudogene segment. The CDR3 nucleotides are TGTGCAAGTCGCGCCTACGAGCAGTACGTC. Its protein product is CASRAYEQYV.